Reported below is one T cell receptor beta chain. This record comes from a study of blood T cell repertoires in COVID-19. Germline V gene sequence: CDR1 MNHEY, CDR2 SVGAGI. The CDR3 spans 15 residues. The ends were cut back, 3 bases at V and 0 bases at J, with 10 bases in the middle. Libraries were prepared by immunoSEQ multiplex PCR; TCRdb keeps only in-frame clonotypes and omits some of them. The sample has 250,000 or so clones, about 88% seen once; the top ten hold about 7.6%. The rearrangement links TRBV6-5 to TRBJ2-3; tentatively, D is TRBD2 (5 bases). The specimen was peripheral blood. The sequence was obtained from a woman between 65 and 79 years old with active or convalescent COVID-19. CDR3 sequence reads: CASSYRGLSTDTQYF. Written as DNA, the CDR3 is TGTGCCAGCAGTTATCGAGGGCTTAGCACAGATACGCAGTATTTT.